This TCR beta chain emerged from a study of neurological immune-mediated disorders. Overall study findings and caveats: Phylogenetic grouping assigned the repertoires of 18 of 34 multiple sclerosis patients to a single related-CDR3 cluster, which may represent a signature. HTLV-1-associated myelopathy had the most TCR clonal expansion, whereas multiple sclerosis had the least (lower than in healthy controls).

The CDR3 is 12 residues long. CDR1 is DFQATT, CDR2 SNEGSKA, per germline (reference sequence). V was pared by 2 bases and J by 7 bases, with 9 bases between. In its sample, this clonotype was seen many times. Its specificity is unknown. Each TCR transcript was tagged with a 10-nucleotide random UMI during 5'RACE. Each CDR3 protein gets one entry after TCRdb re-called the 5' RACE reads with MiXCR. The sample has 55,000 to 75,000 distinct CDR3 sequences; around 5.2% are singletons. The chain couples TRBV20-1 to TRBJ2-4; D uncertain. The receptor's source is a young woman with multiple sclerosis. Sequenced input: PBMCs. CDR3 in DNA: TGCAGTGCTAGAACTCCCCAGAACATTCAGTACTTC. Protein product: CSARTPQNIQYF.